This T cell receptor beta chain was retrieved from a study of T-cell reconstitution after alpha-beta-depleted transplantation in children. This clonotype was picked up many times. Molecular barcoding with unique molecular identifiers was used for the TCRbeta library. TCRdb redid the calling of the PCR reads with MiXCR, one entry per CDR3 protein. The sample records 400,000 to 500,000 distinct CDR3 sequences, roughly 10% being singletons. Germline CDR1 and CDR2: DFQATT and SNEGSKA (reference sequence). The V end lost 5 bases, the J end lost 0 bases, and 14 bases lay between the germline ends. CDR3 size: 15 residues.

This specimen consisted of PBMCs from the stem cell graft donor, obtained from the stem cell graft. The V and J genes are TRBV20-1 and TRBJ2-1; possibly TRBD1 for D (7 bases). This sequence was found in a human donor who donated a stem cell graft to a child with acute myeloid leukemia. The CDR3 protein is CSARARDSSYNEQFF. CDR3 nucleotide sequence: TGCAGTGCTCGAGCGCGGGACAGCTCCTACAATGAGCAGTTCTTC.